The rows below give T cell receptor beta chains drawn from one sample of a study of blood T cells in healthy people across ages. TCRdb ran MiXCR on the 5' RACE reads and lists one entry per CDR3 protein. Among some 790,000 distinct CDR3 sequences, 29% were seen once, and the ten largest hold 17%. The sequencing input was blood. The receptors shown here come from a woman aged 80 or over in good health. Each CDR3 is given with its conserved first and last residue. The D gene is left open where the match is weak. The size entry is marked missing in some rows and otherwise reads once, few, many or a size class.

j_gene | d_gene | abundance | v_gene | CDR3aa
TRBJ2-3 | TRBD2 | many | TRBV7-2 | CASSPGGALTNTQYF
TRBJ1-2 | NA | NA | TRBV2 | CASSELAGNRANYGYTF
TRBJ2-5 | TRBD1 | few | TRBV6-2/TRBV6-3 | CASSYSRTGRYQGTQYF
TRBJ1-6 | NA | NA | TRBV6-5 | CASSYSDRPYNSPLHF
NA | NA | NA | TRBV5-1 | CASSGSPGPQSDHEQYF
TRBJ2-7 | NA | few | TRBV7-2 | CASSAPGLGEQYF
TRBJ2-7 | NA | many | TRBV21-1 | CASSNMDRGGMEQYF
TRBJ2-3 | NA | many | TRBV20-1 | CSAPLGGGPMDTQYF
TRBJ1-5 | TRBD1 | many | TRBV12-3/TRBV12-4 | CASSTGTGINQPQHF
TRBJ2-1 | TRBD1 | many | TRBV5-1 | CASSGRTGVGNEQFF
TRBJ2-5 | NA | NA | TRBV30 | CAWSGRGNQETQYF
TRBJ2-5 | NA | many | TRBV7-9 | CASSLGVEIGTQYF
TRBJ1-2 | TRBD1 | few | TRBV28 | CASSLTGRIGYTF
TRBJ2-6 | NA | NA | TRBV29-1 | CSVSKTGANVLTF
TRBJ1-1 | NA | NA | TRBV20-1 | CSASLGDRLNTEAFF
TRBJ1-1 | TRBD1 | NA | TRBV12-3/TRBV12-4 | CASSFAPGTGNTEAFF
TRBJ2-6 | NA | NA | TRBV19 | CASSIGTGSGANVLTF
TRBJ2-1 | TRBD1 | NA | TRBV5-1 | CASNLDAGGCNEQFF
TRBJ2-5 | TRBD2 | NA | TRBV28 | CASSVSRREQYF
TRBJ2-3 | NA | many | TRBV3-1 | CASSQGTVTQYF
TRBJ1-4 | NA | many | TRBV28 | CASSLLANEKLFF
TRBJ2-5 | NA | NA | TRBV30 | CAWSVQAGSAETQYF